This TCR beta chain came from a study of technical replicates of blood from several donors. The CDR3 runs 16 residues. Losses at the gene ends were 3 bases for V and 3 bases for J; bases not matched to a gene: 8. The germline V gene encodes CDR1 MGHDK and CDR2 SYGVNS. Measured with immunoSEQ multiplex PCR; TCRdb has only the in-frame clones, and not every one. The sample shows roughly 100,000 clones, approximately 95% of them seen only once. The sample consisted of T cells isolated from PBMCs. This TCR was recovered from a human donor in good health. V and J are TRBV25-1 and TRBJ2-1, with 7 bases aligning to TRBD1. CDR3 residues: CASSDTTGSIYNEQFF. The CDR3 DNA follows: TGTGCCAGCAGTGACACGACAGGGTCTATCTACAATGAGCAGTTCTTC.